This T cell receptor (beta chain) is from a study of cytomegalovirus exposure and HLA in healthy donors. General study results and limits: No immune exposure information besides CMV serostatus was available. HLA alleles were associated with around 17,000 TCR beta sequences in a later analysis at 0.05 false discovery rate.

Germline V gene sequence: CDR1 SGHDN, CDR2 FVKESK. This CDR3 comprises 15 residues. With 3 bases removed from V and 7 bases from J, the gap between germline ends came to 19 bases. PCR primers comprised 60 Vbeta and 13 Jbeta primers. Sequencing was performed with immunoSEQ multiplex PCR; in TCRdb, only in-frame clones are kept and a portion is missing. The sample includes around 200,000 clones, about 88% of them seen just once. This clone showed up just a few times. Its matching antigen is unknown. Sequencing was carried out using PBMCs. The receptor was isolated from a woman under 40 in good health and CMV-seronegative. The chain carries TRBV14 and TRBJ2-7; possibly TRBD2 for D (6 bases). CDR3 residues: CASSQRSGGFGEQYF. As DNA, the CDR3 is TGTGCCAGCAGCCAGCGTAGTGGGGGGTTCGGGGAGCAGTACTTC.